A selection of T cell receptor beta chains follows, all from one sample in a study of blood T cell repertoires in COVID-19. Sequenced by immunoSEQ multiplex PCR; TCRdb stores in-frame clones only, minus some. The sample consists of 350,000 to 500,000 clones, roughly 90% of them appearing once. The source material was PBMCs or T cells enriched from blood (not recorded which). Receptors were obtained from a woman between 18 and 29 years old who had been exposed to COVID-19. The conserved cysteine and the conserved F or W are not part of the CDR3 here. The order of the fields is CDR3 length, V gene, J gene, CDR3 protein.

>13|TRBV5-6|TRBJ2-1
ASSGGLLSYNEQF
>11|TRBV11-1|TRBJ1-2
ASSLASDYGYT
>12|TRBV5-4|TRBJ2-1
ASSIGLAMNEQF
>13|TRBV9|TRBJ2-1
ASSVGLAGYNEQF
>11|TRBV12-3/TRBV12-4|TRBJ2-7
ASLRTDSYEQY
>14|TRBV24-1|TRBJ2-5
ATSETGTGVGETQY
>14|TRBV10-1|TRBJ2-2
ASSEGRYSNTGELF
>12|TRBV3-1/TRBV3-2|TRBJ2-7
ASSQGSGEYEQY
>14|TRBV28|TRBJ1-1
ASRIPPGTGRAEAF
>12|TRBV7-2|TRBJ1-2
ASSLVEGAGGYT
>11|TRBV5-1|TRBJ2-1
ASSLGAGEVQF
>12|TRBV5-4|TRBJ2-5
ASSKPGGQETQY
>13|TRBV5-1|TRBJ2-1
ASSLGQGPYNEQF
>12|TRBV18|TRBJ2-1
ASSPGHPYNEQF
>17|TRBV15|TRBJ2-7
ATSRVARSGSGVRHEQY
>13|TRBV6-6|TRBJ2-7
ASRQGGRVSYEQY
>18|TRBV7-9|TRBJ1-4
ASSTPGTGGVRGTNEKLF
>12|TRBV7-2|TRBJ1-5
ASSLILAHQPQH
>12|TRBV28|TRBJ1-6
ASSLSGADSPLH
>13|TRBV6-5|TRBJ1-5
ASAWRAASNQPQH
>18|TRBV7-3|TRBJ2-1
ASTRQLGNDSGGKYNEQF
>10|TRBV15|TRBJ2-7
ATSRTGTEQY
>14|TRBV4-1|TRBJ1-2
ASRQPRQESNYGYT
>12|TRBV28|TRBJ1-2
ASLRGGGNYGYT
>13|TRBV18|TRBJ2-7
ASSTGPISPYEQY
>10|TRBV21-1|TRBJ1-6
ARDKPGSPLH
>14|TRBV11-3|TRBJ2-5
ASSLGDSRSGETQY
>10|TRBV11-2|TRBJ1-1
ASSPLLSEAF
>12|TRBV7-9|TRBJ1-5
ASSLSDSNQPQH
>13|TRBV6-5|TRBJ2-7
ASSYLSGGDDEQY
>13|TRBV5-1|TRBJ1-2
ASSPGQGPNYGYT
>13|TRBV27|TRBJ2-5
ASSLSGTRKETQY
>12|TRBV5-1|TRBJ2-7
ASSPREGLNEQY
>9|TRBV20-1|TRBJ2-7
SAEAGNEQY
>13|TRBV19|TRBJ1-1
ASSVDRGMSTEAF
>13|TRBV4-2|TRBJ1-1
ASSQEMRLNTEAF
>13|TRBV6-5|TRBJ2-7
AVQDLSGGVPEQY
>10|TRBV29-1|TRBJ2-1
SSRDYDNEQF
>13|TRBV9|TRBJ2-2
ASSVVNRLTGELF
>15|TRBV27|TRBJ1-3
ASSLTPSSAAGNTIY